Listed below are T cell receptor beta chains from one sample, sequenced in a study of blood T cell repertoires in COVID-19. The table came from immunoSEQ multiplex PCR; TCRdb's copy has only in-frame clones and leaves some out. The sample lists roughly 360,000 clones, about four fifths occurring once. Material: PBMCs or T cells enriched from blood (not recorded which). These receptor sequences come from a woman between 50 and 59 years old who had recovered from COVID-19. Both conserved end residues are part of each CDR3. The D gene is left open where the match is weak. Clone size appears in some rows only: once, few, many, or a class for an expanded clone.

TRBJ1-2	.	TRBV6-5	TRBD1	CASSYPGQGSYGYTF	TGTGCCAGCAGTTACCCGGGACAGGGTTCCTATGGCTACACCTTC
TRBJ1-2	.	TRBV11-3	.	CASSSWTDGYTF	TGTGCCAGCAGCTCCTGGACAGATGGCTACACCTTC
TRBJ2-3	.	TRBV14	TRBD2	CASSQGVGGGTDTQYF	TGTGCCAGCAGCCAAGGGGTCGGGGGGGGCACAGATACGCAGTATTTT
TRBJ2-2	.	TRBV7-9	.	CASSPRGFSGAQRTGELFF	TGTGCCAGCAGCCCCCGCGGGTTTTCAGGGGCGCAGCGAACCGGGGAGCTGTTTTTT
TRBJ2-1	.	TRBV27	.	CASSLGTREGEQFF	TGTGCCAGCAGTTTAGGGACTCGAGAAGGTGAGCAGTTCTTC
TRBJ2-4	.	TRBV6-2/TRBV6-3	.	CASSLYSEGNIQYF	TGTGCCAGCAGTTTATATTCGGAGGGGAACATTCAGTACTTC
TRBJ1-2	.	TRBV10-3	.	CAISEMLQRSYGYTF	TGTGCCATCAGTGAGATGCTGCAGCGAAGCTATGGCTACACCTTC
TRBJ1-2	.	TRBV3-1/TRBV3-2	.	CASSPQGLGYGYTF	TGTGCCAGCAGCCCACAGGGCCTAGGCTATGGCTACACCTTC
TRBJ2-2	.	TRBV19	TRBD1	CASSGRTGSWAGELFF	TGTGCCAGTAGTGGACGGACAGGATCTTGGGCCGGGGAGCTGTTTTTT
TRBJ2-1	.	TRBV6-5	TRBD1	CASKKDRVTYNEQFF	TGTGCCAGCAAGAAGGACAGGGTAACCTACAATGAGCAGTTCTTC
TRBJ2-5	.	TRBV7-9	TRBD2	CASSRGTSGTEETQYF	TGTGCCAGCAGCAGGGGGACTAGCGGGACTGAAGAGACCCAGTACTTC
TRBJ2-7	.	TRBV27	TRBD2	CASSTGLAGLEQYF	TGTGCCAGCAGTACGGGACTAGCGGGACTCGAGCAGTACTTC
TRBJ1-5	once	TRBV12-3/TRBV12-4	TRBD1	CASSRQGNQPQHF	TGTGCCAGCAGTCGACAGGGAAATCAGCCCCAGCATTTT
TRBJ1-3	.	TRBV27	TRBD1	CASRQTGAGNTIYF	TGTGCCAGCAGACAGACAGGGGCTGGAAACACCATATATTTT
TRBJ2-5	few	TRBV11-3	TRBD2	CASSLGLLAGGQETQYF	TGTGCCAGCAGCTTAGGTCTTCTAGCGGGGGGCCAAGAGACCCAGTACTTC
TRBJ1-1	.	TRBV5-1	TRBD1	CASSSMGQVNTEAFF	TGCGCCAGCAGCTCGATGGGACAGGTGAACACTGAAGCTTTCTTT
TRBJ1-2	.	TRBV18	TRBD1	CASSPRDRGHGYTF	TGTGCCAGCTCACCTAGGGACAGGGGGCATGGCTACACCTTC
TRBJ1-1	.	TRBV5-1	.	CASSEQVFNTEAFF	TGCGCCAGCAGCGAACAGGTGTTCAACACTGAAGCTTTCTTT
TRBJ2-5	.	TRBV7-2	.	CASSLYRGAQETQYF	TGTGCCAGCAGCTTATATCGCGGGGCTCAAGAGACCCAGTACTTC
TRBJ2-3	.	TRBV7-2	.	CASSLDASAGTDTQYF	TGTGCCAGCAGCTTAGACGCCTCCGCCGGGACAGATACGCAGTATTTT
TRBJ2-3	.	TRBV9	.	CASSGTSDTQYF	TGTGCCAGCAGCGGGACTTCAGATACGCAGTATTTT
TRBJ2-7	.	TRBV28	TRBD2	CASSLFGLAGVEWSYEQYF	TGTGCCAGCAGTTTATTCGGACTAGCGGGAGTTGAATGGTCCTACGAGCAGTACTTC
TRBJ2-1	many	TRBV3-1/TRBV3-2	TRBD2	CASSQVLAGGPSYNEQFF	TGTGCCAGCAGCCAAGTACTAGCGGGGGGCCCGTCCTACAATGAGCAGTTCTTC
TRBJ1-5	.	TRBV19	TRBD1	CASNSRDSYNQPQHF	TGTGCCAGTAATTCCCGGGACAGCTACAATCAGCCCCAGCATTTT
TRBJ1-2	.	TRBV25-1	.	CASSNPSARHGYTF	TGTGCCAGCAGTAACCCCAGCGCGCGCCATGGCTACACCTTC
TRBJ1-1	.	TRBV30	.	CAGRRSRANTEAFF	TGTGCCGGGAGGAGGAGCAGAGCGAACACTGAAGCTTTCTTT
TRBJ2-2	few	TRBV18	TRBD1	CASSPGTGNTGELFF	TGTGCCAGCTCACCCGGGACAGGGAACACCGGGGAGCTGTTTTTT
TRBJ1-1	.	TRBV4-2	.	CASSRYSGTTLEAEAFF	TGTGCCAGCAGCCGTTACTCGGGGACTACCCTGGAAGCTGAAGCTTTCTTT
TRBJ1-6	.	TRBV27	TRBD1	CASSLWTGGGSPLHF	TGTGCCAGCAGTTTGTGGACAGGGGGAGGTTCACCCCTCCACTTT
TRBJ1-5	.	TRBV6-1	.	CASSEVGRRGPQHF	TGTGCCAGCAGTGAAGTCGGCCGTCGAGGGCCCCAGCATTTT
TRBJ2-7	.	TRBV7-7	TRBD1	CASSPWTGGAEQYF	TGTGCCAGCAGCCCCTGGACAGGGGGCGCCGAGCAGTACTTC
TRBJ1-2	.	TRBV4-1	.	CASSQDTETSHNYGYTF	TGCGCCAGCAGCCAAGATACGGAGACTAGTCATAACTATGGCTACACCTTC
TRBJ1-2	.	TRBV3-1/TRBV3-2	.	CASSAVDRGGYTF	TGTGCCAGCAGCGCCGTTGACAGAGGCGGCTACACCTTC
TRBJ2-1	.	TRBV7-9	.	CASSASGYNEQFF	TGTGCCAGCAGCGCGAGCGGGTACAATGAGCAGTTCTTC
TRBJ1-1	.	TRBV5-6	TRBD1	CASSKGQVNTEAFF	TGTGCCAGCAGCAAGGGACAGGTTAACACTGAAGCTTTCTTT
TRBJ1-6	once	TRBV30	.	CAWSVWGGGNSPLHF	TGTGCCTGGAGTGTATGGGGGGGCGGGAATTCACCCCTCCACTTT
TRBJ1-3	.	TRBV5-6	.	CASSLESWSSGNTIYF	TGTGCCAGCAGCTTGGAGAGCTGGAGCTCTGGAAACACCATATATTTT